This T cell receptor beta chain was captured in a study of blood T cells in healthy people across ages. Study results and limitations: Those diversity estimates obtained from one million T cells were thought to be underestimates.

This clonotype was observed a few times. The antigen remains undetermined. CDR1 and CDR2 (germline): MNHNS, SASEGT. The CDR3 sequence is 13 residues long. V was pared by 6 bases and J by 3 bases, with 11 bases between. The second PCR ran roughly 6 to 12 cycles with a sample-barcoded 5' primer and J-beta primers. Every sample gave at least 2.5 million paired-end reads containing CDR3. TCRdb reanalysed the 5' RACE reads using MiXCR and keeps one entry per CDR3 protein. The sample yields around 1,600,000 distinct CDR3 sequences, less than 45% seen once. Peripheral blood, about 9.8 milliliters per donor, was collected. Total RNA extraction produced at least 6 micrograms (per sample) for the study.

This TCR was recovered from a woman aged 18-29 years in good health. The sample consisted of blood. The J gene is TRBJ2-5, the V gene TRBV6-1; tentatively, D is TRBD1 (6 bases). CDR3: CASRAGVEETQYF. The CDR3 DNA sequence: TGTGCCAGCAGAGCAGGGGTCGAAGAGACCCAGTACTTC.